One sample yielded the 17 T cell receptor beta chains listed below, sequenced in a study of beta chain features in type 1 diabetes. Study-wide points: In every one of the four CD4+ subsets, TCRB CDR3s were moderately but significantly shorter in Type 1 diabetes patients.

Their specific antigens are unknown. As every portion of the isolated RNA was reverse transcribed, the sequencing read expressed TCRB transcripts. The data were produced by immunoSEQ multiplex PCR, yet TCRdb's version contains in-frame clones alone and is incomplete. The sample lists 300,000 to 450,000 clones; 9.6% were seen once. Sequenced: central memory CD4+ T cells from blood. The receptors stem from a man between 25 and 39 years old with type 1 diabetes.

About this clone itself: Other DNA sequences in this specimen translate into the identical CDR3. The DNA of the CDR3 is TGTGCCAGCAGTCCCGACAGGGGAAGAACTGAAGCTTTCTTT. Residues: CASSPDRGRTEAFF. The chain couples TRBV2 to TRBJ1-1, with TRBD1 matching over 8 bases. The CDR3 runs to 14 residues. Germline V lookup: CDR1 SNHLY, CDR2 FYNNEI. Unmatched junction bases numbered 7, after V lost 5 bases and J lost 5 bases.

This clone was counted ten times or more. Relative to the germline gene, one junction end is altered; a read error may explain this. CDR3: CASSLEYSTTDTQYF. As DNA, the CDR3 is TGTGCTAGCAGCTTAGAATACAGCACCACAGATACGCAGTATTTT. The chain carries TRBV7-7 and TRBJ2-3; D unresolved. The CDR3 length is 15 residues. Germline V lookup: CDR1 SSHAT, CDR2 FNYEAQ (reference sequence).

The chain recombines TRBV30 with TRBJ2-7, with 9 bases lining up with TRBD2. This CDR3 region has 16 residues. V gave up 0 bases and J gave up 1 base; unmatched junction bases: 7. Germline lookup yields CDR1 GTSNPN and CDR2 SVGIG (reference sequence). The chain's CDR3 is CAWSVRRLAGSYEQYF. CDR3 nucleotides: TGTGCCTGGAGTGTACGGCGGCTAGCGGGATCCTACGAGCAGTACTTC. The variable domain in full, with the rest retrieved from reference TRBV30 and TRBJ2-7, is SQTIHQWPATLVQPVGSPLSLECTVEGTSNPNLYWYRQAAGRGLQLLFYSVGIGQISSEVPQNLSASRPQDRQFILSSKKLLLSDSGFYLCAWSVRRLAGSYEQYFGPGTRLTVT.

This chain joins TRBV5-1 and TRBJ2-7, with D perhaps matching TRBD1 (6 bases). Germline CDR1 reads SGHRS; CDR2 reads YFSETQ. V lost 7 bases and J lost 1, with 12 bases in between. CDR3 length equals 13 residues. In DNA form, the CDR3 reads TGCGCCAGCGCACGGACAGCATCCTACGAGCAGTACTTC. Translated, it gives CASARTASYEQYF. Filled out from reference TRBV5-1 and TRBJ2-7, the complete variable domain reads KAGVTQTPRYLIKTRGQQVTLSCSPISGHRSVSWYQQTPGQGLQFLFEYFSETQRNKGNFPGRFSGRQFSNSRSEMNVSTLELGDSALYLCASARTASYEQYFGPGTRLTVT.

The table lists this clone with many counts. The chain recombines TRBV5-5 with TRBJ2-1; 9 bases are shared with TRBD1. V lost 4 bases, J lost 12 bases, and 11 bases stayed unmatched. CDR3 length equals 14 residues. Germline loops: CDR1 SGHKS, CDR2 YYEKEE (reference sequence). The CDR3, as DNA: TGTGCCAGCAGCCCATCAACAGGGGGCAGGGTGCAGTTCTTC. This translates into CASSPSTGGRVQFF.

This clone came up many times. The chain links TRBV30 to TRBJ1-2; tentative D call: TRBD1 (6 bases). CDR3 length equals 15 residues. The ends were cut back, 0 bases at V and 7 bases at J, with 18 bases in the middle. Germline assignment: CDR1 GTSNPN and CDR2 SVGIG (reference sequence). The CDR3 DNA sequence: TGTGCCTGGAGTGTACGAGCAGGGGATGGACGTGGCTACACCTTC. It translates to CAWSVRAGDGRGYTF. The whole variable domain, remainder taken from reference TRBV30 and TRBJ1-2, is SQTIHQWPATLVQPVGSPLSLECTVEGTSNPNLYWYRQAAGRGLQLLFYSVGIGQISSEVPQNLSASRPQDRQFILSSKKLLLSDSGFYLCAWSVRAGDGRGYTFGSGTRLTVV.

Only a few counts were recorded for this clone. This chain joins TRBV6-5 and TRBJ1-2; weak D call: TRBD1 (5 bases). Trimming cost V 6 bases and J 3 bases, with 11 bases left between them. This CDR3 contains 13 residues. Per germline, CDR1 MNHEY and CDR2 SVGAGI. The CDR3 region has the DNA TGTGCCAGCAGGTTGGGACCATACTATGGCTACACCTTC. This encodes CASRLGPYYGYTF.

This clone was seen a few times. Being one base from a much bigger clone, this may be a read error. The V call is TRBV27, the J call TRBJ1-1; D is unclear. Germline V gene sequence: CDR1 MNHEY, CDR2 SMNVEV (reference sequence). The CDR3 spans 13 residues. With 1 base removed from V and 2 bases from J, the gap between germline ends came to 5 bases. As DNA, the CDR3 is TGTGCCAGCAGTTTATGGGGTAACACTGAAGCTTTCTTT. Amino acid sequence: CASSLWGNTEAFF.

The chain carries TRBV7-2 and TRBJ1-5, with 8 nucleotides matching TRBD1. Germline V lookup: CDR1 SGHTA, CDR2 FQGNSA. V trimming: 3 bases; J trimming: 7 bases; junction bases outside the gene matches: 5. The CDR3 runs 14 residues. The CDR3, as DNA: TGTGCCAGCAGCTTTACAGGGGGGCCCCAGCCCCAGCATTTT. Its translation is CASSFTGGPQPQHF.

This clone came up many times. Distinct nucleotide sequences in the sample also encode this CDR3. The chain carries TRBV5-1 and TRBJ2-1; no definite D call. Germline V lookup: CDR1 SGHRS, CDR2 YFSETQ. The CDR3 consists of 14 residues. With 3 bases removed from V and 3 bases from J, the gap between germline ends came to 10 bases. The CDR3 loop reads CASSSSTHYNEQFF. The DNA for the CDR3 is TGCGCCAGCAGCTCCAGCACTCACTACAATGAGCAGTTCTTC.

This chain connects TRBV4-1 to TRBJ2-3; the match to TRBD2 covers 7 bases. V shed 1 base and J 2 bases; nucleotides not matched to a gene: 15. This CDR3 region has 19 residues. Germline CDR1 is MGHRA and CDR2 is YSYEKL. CDR3 coding DNA: TGCGCCAGCAGCCAAGGAAGTGGTGGGTGGGAGGGACTCACAGATACGCAGTATTTT. Translation: CASSQGSGGWEGLTDTQYF.

This clone turned up a few times. V usage is TRBV7-2 and J usage is TRBJ2-3; D gene unclear. The CDR3 contains 12 residues. The V and J ends lost 7 bases and 4 bases respectively, with 9 bases between them. Germline V gene lookup returns CDR1 SGHTA and CDR2 FQGNSA. CDR3 nucleotides: TGTGCCAGCATCAAACTGGCAGATACGCAGTATTTT. It translates to CASIKLADTQYF.

This clone was recorded a few times. The V call is TRBV11-3, the J call TRBJ1-1, with no clear D. Germline V gene data show CDR1 as SGHNT and CDR2 as YENEEA. V gave up 0 bases and J gave up 1 base, with 0 bases separating them. The CDR3 runs 12 residues. In nucleotides, the CDR3 is TGTGCCAGCAGCTTAGAGAACACTGAAGCTTTCTTT. Protein product: CASSLENTEAFF.

CDR3 sequence reads: CASSLWGNWDEQYF. In nucleotides, the CDR3 is TGCGCCAGCAGCTTGTGGGGCAATTGGGACGAGCAGTACTTC. The chain recombines TRBV5-1 with TRBJ2-7, with D possibly matching TRBD1 (5 bases). CDR1 is SGHRS and CDR2 is YFSETQ in the germline V gene. Trimming pared 1 base from V and 5 bases from J, leaving 13 bases between. The CDR3 is 14 amino acids.

This clone was picked up many times. V gene TRBV27 combines with J gene TRBJ1-3; D remains unclear. The CDR3 runs 14 residues. V was cut by 8 bases and J by 2 bases, with 13 bases left in between. Germline V lookup: CDR1 MNHEY, CDR2 SMNVEV (reference sequence). The CDR3 DNA reads TGTGCCAGCTCCTCGGGCACAGCTGGAAACACCATATATTTT. Its protein product is CASSSGTAGNTIYF.

This clone was counted only a few times. The chain links TRBV29-1 to TRBJ1-2; D possibly corresponds to TRBD1 (6 bases). The CDR3 is 11 amino acids. Germline values: CDR1 SQVTM, CDR2 ANQGSEA. Trimming shortened V by 7 bases and J by 7 bases, and 13 bases separated the two germline ends. CDR3 protein: CSDYREGGYTF. As DNA, the CDR3 is TGCAGCGACTACAGGGAGGGTGGCTACACCTTC. The whole variable domain, remainder taken from reference TRBV29-1 and TRBJ1-2, is SAVISQKPSRDICQRGTSLTIQCQVDSQVTMMFWYRQQPGQSLTLIATANQGSEATYESGFVIDKFPISRPNLTFSTLTVSNMSPEDSSIYLCSDYREGGYTFGSGTRLTVV.

This clone has at least ten counts. The J gene is TRBJ1-2, the V gene TRBV28; D is unresolved. V lost 4 bases, J lost 8 bases, and 20 bases lay in between. The CDR3 extends over 15 amino acids. Germline V gene data show CDR1 as MDHEN and CDR2 as SYDVKM. CDR3 amino acids: CASSSSLNPVGGYTF. The CDR3 nucleotides read TGTGCCAGCAGTTCATCCCTAAACCCGGTCGGGGGCTACACCTTC.